The sequence of this TCR beta chain was determined in a study of kidney transplant recipient with SARS-CoV-2 infection. A single record per CDR3 protein comes from TCRdb applying MiXCR to the reads. The sample shows some 220,000 distinct CDR3 sequences, more than 25% of them seen only once. The table lists this clonotype with many counts. Germline V gene sequence: CDR1 SGHAT, CDR2 FQNNGV. The junction had 7 bases not matched to a gene; V was cut back by 5 bases and J by 10 bases. The CDR3 extends over 12 amino acids. The rearrangement joins TRBV11-2 to TRBJ1-1; 7 positions agree with TRBD1. The clonotype was recovered from a young adult male patient who had COVID-19 and was a kidney transplant recipient. Some T cells may have come from the graft donor. This specimen consisted of a blood sample, obtained at baseline and between days 110 and 120 from a kidney transplant recipient. The CDR3 DNA is TGTGCCAGCAGCCGAGACAGGGAGAGAGCTTTCTTT. Translating gives CASSRDRERAFF.